The next 12 T cell receptor beta chains were all read from a single sample in a study of T cells in Graves' hyperthyroidism and ophthalmopathy. The TCR beta CDR3 regions underwent amplification using RNA transcripts as the source. First-round RT-PCR of the TCR CDR3 relied on the HTBI primer set. TCRdb re-called the multiplex PCR reads through MiXCR, storing one row per CDR3 protein. Of under 350,000 distinct CDR3 sequences in the sample, 17% were seen once. Sequenced material: blood. These receptors all stem from a woman aged 60-75 years with Graves' ophthalmopathy.

The J gene is TRBJ1-1, the V gene TRBV25-1, with D unresolved. The V gene's germline CDR1 is MGHDK and CDR2 SYGVNS. CDR3 length: 13 residues. V shed 5 bases and J shed 6 bases, with 13 bases lying between them. CDR3 nucleotides: TGTGCCAGCAGTTCGATGGGGATTTCTGAAGCTTTCTTT. Residues: CASSSMGISEAFF.

At least ten counts were recorded for this clonotype. This chain uses TRBV20-1 with TRBJ1-1; D is unresolved. Trimming removed 6 bases at V and 11 bases at J, with 22 bases between. CDR3 length equals 13 residues. Germline V lookup: CDR1 DFQATT, CDR2 SNEGSKA (reference sequence). The CDR3 here is CSAPGMGGKEAFF. Here the CDR3 DNA reads TGCAGTGCCCCCGGTATGGGCGGGAAAGAGGCTTTCTTT.

Remarks on this clonotype: With a much larger clone just one base away, this may be a read error. The chain recombines TRBV18 with TRBJ2-7, with 8 positions matching TRBD1. Trimming removed 2 bases from V and 6 bases from J; junction bases left unmatched: 9. The CDR3 is 15 residues long. Germline V gene sequence: CDR1 KGHSH, CDR2 LQKENI. CDR3 amino acids: CASSPAAGGFSEQYF. For the CDR3, the DNA is TGTGCCAGCTCACCAGCGGCAGGGGGCTTCTCCGAGCAGTACTTC.

This chain connects TRBV24-1 to TRBJ1-2; no definite D call. V gave up 3 bases and J gave up 8 bases, with 9 bases separating them. The germline V gene has CDR1 KGHDR and CDR2 SFDVKD. This CDR3 contains 12 residues. The CDR3 loop is CATSDPLGGYTF. The CDR3 DNA sequence: TGTGCCACCAGTGATCCTCTGGGCGGCTACACCTTC.

As regards this clonotype: A read error may explain this, as a much larger clone is one base away. The chain couples TRBV7-9 to TRBJ2-1; the match to TRBD2 covers 7 bases. Germline V lookup: CDR1 SEHNR, CDR2 FQNEAQ (reference sequence). This CDR3 has 16 residues. The CDR3: CAGSDKGRDYYNEQFF. The CDR3 DNA is TGTGCCGGCAGCGACAAGGGGCGGGACTACTACAATGAGCAGTTCTTC.

V and J are TRBV5-6 and TRBJ2-3; no clear D gene. The ends were cut back, 4 bases at V and 4 bases at J, with 13 bases in the middle. This CDR3 spans 14 amino acids. CDR1 is SGHDT, CDR2 YYEEEE, per germline. In DNA form, the CDR3 reads TGTGCCAGCAGCAGCATGACAAAAGCAGATACGCAGTATTTT. Protein product: CASSSMTKADTQYF.

The chain uses TRBV6-2 or TRBV6-3 and TRBJ2-5; possibly TRBD1 or TRBD2 for D (5 bases each). The germline CDR1 and CDR2 sequences are MNHEY and SVGEGT. Deletions cut 7 bases from V and 5 bases from J, with 20 bases between. CDR3 size: 15 residues. The CDR3 DNA reads as TGTGCCAGCACCGCGGCGGGTAGGGGAAGGGAGACCCAGTACTTC. This translates into CASTAAGRGRETQYF.

There are many counts of this clonotype. The chain carries TRBV20-1 and TRBJ1-5; tentatively, D is TRBD1 (6 bases). V was clipped by 3 bases and J by 2 bases, with 17 bases between them. In germline, CDR1 is DFQATT, CDR2 SNEGSKA (reference sequence). The CDR3 totals 16 residues. CDR3 DNA sequence: TGCAGTGCTAGGGAAAGCCGGGACACGCGCAATCAGCCCCAGCATTTT. It codes for CSARESRDTRNQPQHF.

The chain couples TRBV29-1 to TRBJ1-2, with 11 nucleotides matching TRBD1. This CDR3 is built from 15 residues. Per germline, CDR1 SQVTM and CDR2 ANQGSEA. V lost 5 bases, J lost 4 bases, and 9 bases stayed unmatched. The CDR3 DNA reads TGCAGCGTTCCCTCCGGGACAGGGGGAATCTATGGCTACACCTTC. Protein: CSVPSGTGGIYGYTF.

This clonotype was detected once. V usage is TRBV6-5 and J usage is TRBJ2-3, with a weak D call TRBD2 (5 bases). Trimming took off 5 bases at V and 3 bases at J, with 12 bases between the two ends. The CDR3 totals 14 residues. The germline V gene encodes CDR1 MNHEY and CDR2 SVGAGI. In DNA, the CDR3 is TGTGCCAGCAGTAACCTTCGGGGAACAGATACGCAGTATTTT. Its protein is CASSNLRGTDTQYF.

This clonotype was counted ten times or more. V and J are TRBV2 and TRBJ1-5, with D possibly being TRBD1 (5 bases). The CDR3 is 15 amino acids. Germline CDR1 is SNHLY and CDR2 is FYNNEI. V dropped 9 bases and J dropped 1 base, with 16 bases sitting between them. CDR3: CASEGRDRSNQPQHF. Written as DNA, the CDR3 is TGTGCCAGTGAGGGGAGGGATAGGAGCAATCAGCCCCAGCATTTT.

The chain carries TRBV19 and TRBJ1-1; D unresolved. Per the germline V gene, CDR1 is LNHDA and CDR2 is SQIVND (reference sequence). The V end was cut by 4 bases, the J end by 10 bases, with 13 bases between. This CDR3 is built from 12 residues. The CDR3 region has the DNA TGTGCCAGTAGTACCTCGGCCCCGGGAGCTTTCTTT. It is translated as CASSTSAPGAFF.